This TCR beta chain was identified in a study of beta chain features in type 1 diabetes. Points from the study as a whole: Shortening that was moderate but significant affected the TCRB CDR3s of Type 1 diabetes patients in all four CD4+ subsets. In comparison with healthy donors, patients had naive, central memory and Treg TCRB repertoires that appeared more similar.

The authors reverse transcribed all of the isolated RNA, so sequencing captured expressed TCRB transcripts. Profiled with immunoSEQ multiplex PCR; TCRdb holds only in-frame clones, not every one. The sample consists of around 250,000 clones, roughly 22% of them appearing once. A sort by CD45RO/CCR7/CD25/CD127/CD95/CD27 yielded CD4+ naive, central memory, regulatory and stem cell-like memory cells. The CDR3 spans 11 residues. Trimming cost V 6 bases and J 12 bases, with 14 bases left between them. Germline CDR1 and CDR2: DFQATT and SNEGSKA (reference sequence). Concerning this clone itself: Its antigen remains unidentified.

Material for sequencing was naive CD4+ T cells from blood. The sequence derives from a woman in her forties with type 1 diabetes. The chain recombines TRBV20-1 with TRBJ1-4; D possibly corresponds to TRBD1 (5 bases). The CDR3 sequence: CSAGGDLELFF. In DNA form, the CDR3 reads TGCAGTGCCGGGGGGGACCTTGAACTGTTTTTT.